What follows describes a single T cell receptor beta chain. No antigen is known for it. The input lacks base qualities; no much larger clone sits a single base away. Libraries were made using the immunoSEQ multiplex PCR assay. TCRdb's version of the immuneACCESS table is confined to in-frame rearrangements and falls short of the full clone set. An unresolved V gene accounts for under half of the shortfall where checked; the remainder is of unknown origin. The sample data list just under 85,000 clones, and about nine tenths of these were observed just once. 2.5% to 3% of the sample rests with the top ten. This record comes from a study of T cell changes during pregnancy in multiple sclerosis (dated by TCRdb to the late 2010s). As for the study more broadly: Changes in the T cell repertoire over the course of pregnancy were examined in this study in women with multiple sclerosis.

From the cysteine through the phenylalanine, the CDR3 covers 16 amino acids. Kept here is only the CDR3 DNA, which spans 48 bases and is read in frame from base 1. Trimming accounts for 2 bases at V and 3 bases at J, while the number of junction bases matched to no gene is 3. Reading the germline V gene gives CDR1 SGHRS and CDR2 YFSETQ. The TCR comes from a female donor with multiple sclerosis, enrolled in a pregnancy study. Recombination joined TRBV5-1 with TRBJ2-3, and 13 junctional nucleotides match TRBD2. The sequenced sample was peripheral blood, obtained in the first trimester of pregnancy. The nucleotide sequence is TGCGCCAGCAGCTTAATGGGACTAGCGGGGACAGATACGCAGTATTTT. It is translated as CASSLMGLAGTDTQYF.